A selection of T cell receptor beta chains follows, all from one sample in a study of blood T cell repertoires in COVID-19. Here immunoSEQ multiplex PCR was the method, and the copy in TCRdb shows in-frame clones only, minus some. The sample shows about 280,000 clones, roughly nine tenths of them seen only once. Sequenced input: peripheral blood. Receptors were obtained from a woman in her thirties with COVID-19, enrolled during active disease. CDR3s include the opening cysteine and the closing phenylalanine or tryptophan. Fields, in order: J gene, V gene, clone size, D gene, CDR3 protein, CDR3 DNA. The D gene is left open where the match is weak. Only part of the rows carry a size: once, few, many, or a class if the clone is expanded.

j_call: TRBJ1-5
v_call: TRBV5-1
clone_size: .
d_call: TRBD1
cdr3_aa: CASSRTGGSNQPQHF
cdr3_nt: TGCGCCAGCAGTAGAACAGGGGGTAGCAATCAGCCCCAGCATTTT

j_call: TRBJ1-6
v_call: TRBV2
clone_size: .
d_call: TRBD1
cdr3_aa: CASRSMTGGFSPLHF
cdr3_nt: TGTGCCAGCAGATCCATGACAGGGGGCTTTTCACCCCTCCACTTT

j_call: TRBJ2-1
v_call: TRBV5-4
clone_size: .
d_call: .
cdr3_aa: CASSWGPLAGLQGDEQFF
cdr3_nt: TGTGCCAGCAGCTGGGGACCACTAGCGGGCCTACAGGGGGATGAGCAGTTCTTC

j_call: TRBJ2-7
v_call: TRBV2
clone_size: .
d_call: .
cdr3_aa: CASAGTNAYEQYF
cdr3_nt: TGTGCCAGCGCCGGGACAAACGCCTACGAGCAGTACTTC

j_call: TRBJ2-2
v_call: TRBV3-1/TRBV3-2
clone_size: .
d_call: TRBD2
cdr3_aa: CASSQDRGGSGITGELFF
cdr3_nt: TGTGCCAGCAGCCAAGATAGAGGAGGTAGCGGGATAACCGGGGAGCTGTTTTTT

j_call: TRBJ1-1
v_call: TRBV3-1/TRBV3-2
clone_size: .
d_call: .
cdr3_aa: CASSQLGGMNTEAFF
cdr3_nt: TGTGCCAGCAGCCAACTAGGGGGTATGAACACTGAAGCTTTCTTT

j_call: TRBJ1-6
v_call: TRBV27
clone_size: .
d_call: TRBD1
cdr3_aa: CASGDRAKNSPLHF
cdr3_nt: TGTGCCAGCGGGGACAGGGCGAAAAATTCACCCCTCCACTTT

j_call: TRBJ2-1
v_call: TRBV2
clone_size: .
d_call: TRBD2
cdr3_aa: CASSESLLAVGDEQFF
cdr3_nt: TGTGCCAGCAGTGAAAGTTTGCTAGCGGTCGGGGATGAGCAGTTCTTC

j_call: TRBJ1-3
v_call: TRBV19
clone_size: .
d_call: TRBD1
cdr3_aa: CASSRTGTGGRNTIYF
cdr3_nt: TGTGCCAGTAGCAGGACCGGGACAGGGGGCCGAAACACCATATATTTT

j_call: TRBJ2-3
v_call: TRBV5-4
clone_size: .
d_call: .
cdr3_aa: CASSLRGTQYF
cdr3_nt: TGTGCCAGCAGCTTGAGGGGGACGCAGTATTTT

j_call: TRBJ1-1
v_call: TRBV19
clone_size: .
d_call: .
cdr3_aa: CASSIGWAGLDTEAFF
cdr3_nt: TGTGCCAGTAGTATAGGATGGGCGGGGCTCGACACTGAAGCTTTCTTT

j_call: TRBJ2-1
v_call: TRBV14
clone_size: once
d_call: TRBD2
cdr3_aa: CASSPRAGTYHEQFF
cdr3_nt: TGTGCCAGCAGCCCTAGAGCGGGGACGTATCATGAGCAGTTCTTC

j_call: TRBJ2-7
v_call: TRBV3-1/TRBV3-2
clone_size: .
d_call: TRBD2
cdr3_aa: CASSPTGLAGIEQYF
cdr3_nt: TGTGCCAGCAGCCCCACGGGACTAGCGGGCATCGAGCAGTACTTC

j_call: TRBJ1-5
v_call: TRBV2
clone_size: .
d_call: .
cdr3_aa: CASSLGGGNQPQHF
cdr3_nt: TGTGCCAGCAGCCTTGGGGGGGGCAATCAGCCCCAGCATTTT

j_call: TRBJ2-1
v_call: TRBV7-9
clone_size: .
d_call: TRBD2
cdr3_aa: CASSIFSGGLTGNEQFF
cdr3_nt: TGTGCCAGCAGCATATTTTCGGGGGGGCTGACGGGCAATGAGCAGTTCTTC

j_call: TRBJ1-6
v_call: TRBV27
clone_size: .
d_call: .
cdr3_aa: CASSSGYGSPLHF
cdr3_nt: TGTGCCAGCAGTTCCGGGTACGGATCACCCCTCCACTTT

j_call: TRBJ1-2
v_call: TRBV6-5
clone_size: .
d_call: TRBD1
cdr3_aa: CASSQGGSRNYGYTF
cdr3_nt: TGTGCCAGCAGCCAGGGGGGCAGTCGGAACTATGGCTACACCTTC

j_call: TRBJ1-2
v_call: TRBV6-5
clone_size: .
d_call: TRBD1
cdr3_aa: CASCLRTGNYGYTF
cdr3_nt: TGTGCCAGCTGTCTCCGGACAGGGAACTATGGCTACACCTTC

j_call: TRBJ2-7
v_call: TRBV25-1
clone_size: .
d_call: .
cdr3_aa: CASSEPGISYEQYF
cdr3_nt: TGTGCCAGCAGTGAACCCGGGATCTCCTACGAGCAGTACTTC

j_call: TRBJ2-3
v_call: TRBV4-2
clone_size: .
d_call: TRBD2
cdr3_aa: CASSSLAGGPDTQYF
cdr3_nt: TGTGCCAGCAGCTCGCTAGCGGGGGGGCCCGATACGCAGTATTTT

j_call: TRBJ1-4
v_call: TRBV13
clone_size: .
d_call: TRBD1
cdr3_aa: CASSFRGTGREKLFF
cdr3_nt: TGTGCCAGCAGCTTCCGTGGGACAGGGAGGGAAAAACTGTTTTTT

j_call: TRBJ1-2
v_call: TRBV29-1
clone_size: .
d_call: .
cdr3_aa: CSVAGFQNVKYYGYTF
cdr3_nt: TGCAGCGTTGCAGGATTTCAGAACGTTAAGTACTATGGCTACACCTTC

j_call: TRBJ1-3
v_call: TRBV3-1/TRBV3-2
clone_size: .
d_call: .
cdr3_aa: CASSQAWAGNTIYF
cdr3_nt: TGTGCCAGCAGCCAAGCATGGGCCGGAAACACCATATATTTT

j_call: TRBJ2-3
v_call: TRBV7-6
clone_size: once
d_call: TRBD1
cdr3_aa: CASSLAGTGVADTQYF
cdr3_nt: TGTGCCAGCAGCTTAGCCGGGACAGGGGTTGCAGATACGCAGTATTTT

j_call: TRBJ2-7
v_call: TRBV5-5
clone_size: once
d_call: TRBD1
cdr3_aa: CASSLGTGGVSYEQYF
cdr3_nt: TGTGCCAGCAGCTTGGGGACAGGGGGCGTCTCCTACGAGCAGTACTTC

j_call: TRBJ1-1
v_call: TRBV27
clone_size: few
d_call: .
cdr3_aa: CASSLAGALEAFF
cdr3_nt: TGTGCCAGCAGTTTAGCAGGGGCCCTTGAAGCTTTCTTT

j_call: TRBJ1-6
v_call: TRBV19
clone_size: .
d_call: .
cdr3_aa: CASSIGRRESYSPLHF
cdr3_nt: TGTGCCAGTAGTATAGGCAGGAGGGAAAGTTATTCACCCCTCCACTTT

j_call: TRBJ2-1
v_call: TRBV27
clone_size: .
d_call: TRBD2
cdr3_aa: CASRRLAGSSSYNEQFF
cdr3_nt: TGTGCCAGCAGAAGGCTAGCGGGTTCGAGCTCCTACAATGAGCAGTTCTTC

j_call: TRBJ2-1
v_call: TRBV6-5
clone_size: .
d_call: TRBD1
cdr3_aa: CASETGGPYNEQFF
cdr3_nt: TGTGCCAGCGAAACAGGGGGACCCTACAATGAGCAGTTCTTC

j_call: TRBJ2-1
v_call: TRBV19
clone_size: .
d_call: TRBD2
cdr3_aa: CASILTSGGAGEQFF
cdr3_nt: TGTGCCAGTATCTTGACTAGCGGGGGGGCGGGTGAGCAGTTCTTC

j_call: TRBJ2-1
v_call: TRBV19
clone_size: .
d_call: .
cdr3_aa: CASSQSGTRLYEQFF
cdr3_nt: TGTGCCAGTAGTCAGTCCGGGACAAGGTTATATGAGCAGTTCTTC

j_call: TRBJ1-1
v_call: TRBV6-6
clone_size: .
d_call: TRBD1
cdr3_aa: CASSYYAGGNTEAFF
cdr3_nt: TGTGCCAGCAGTTACTACGCAGGGGGCAACACTGAAGCTTTCTTT

j_call: TRBJ1-2
v_call: TRBV2
clone_size: .
d_call: .
cdr3_aa: CASSEEQGSPGGYTF
cdr3_nt: TGTGCCAGCAGTGAAGAGCAGGGAAGCCCTGGGGGCTACACCTTC

j_call: TRBJ2-7
v_call: TRBV14
clone_size: .
d_call: .
cdr3_aa: CASSHAGSPYEQYF
cdr3_nt: TGTGCCAGCAGCCATGCCGGGTCTCCCTACGAGCAGTACTTC

j_call: TRBJ2-7
v_call: TRBV28
clone_size: .
d_call: .
cdr3_aa: CASSFVGGSYEQYF
cdr3_nt: TGTGCCAGCAGTTTCGTAGGGGGCTCCTACGAGCAGTACTTC

j_call: TRBJ2-5
v_call: TRBV11-2
clone_size: once
d_call: .
cdr3_aa: CASSPGWRNQETQYF
cdr3_nt: TGTGCCAGCTCGCCGGGGTGGCGGAACCAAGAGACCCAGTACTTC

j_call: TRBJ2-1
v_call: TRBV4-1
clone_size: .
d_call: .
cdr3_aa: CASSQDRGWGAEQFF
cdr3_nt: TGCGCCAGCAGCCAAGATCGAGGATGGGGAGCCGAGCAGTTCTTC

j_call: TRBJ1-1
v_call: TRBV3-1/TRBV3-2
clone_size: .
d_call: TRBD1
cdr3_aa: CASSHPNPGTAKNTEAFF
cdr3_nt: TGTGCCAGCAGCCATCCGAATCCCGGGACAGCAAAAAACACTGAAGCTTTCTTT

j_call: TRBJ2-1
v_call: TRBV12-5
clone_size: .
d_call: .
cdr3_aa: CASGLNSLSNEQFF
cdr3_nt: TGTGCTAGTGGTTTGAATTCGCTGAGCAATGAGCAGTTCTTC

j_call: TRBJ2-7
v_call: TRBV5-6
clone_size: .
d_call: TRBD1
cdr3_aa: CASSLGQGKAYEQYF
cdr3_nt: TGTGCCAGCAGCTTGGGACAGGGGAAGGCATACGAGCAGTACTTC

j_call: TRBJ2-1
v_call: TRBV7-9
clone_size: .
d_call: .
cdr3_aa: CASSLGPGRSSGNEQFF
cdr3_nt: TGTGCCAGCAGCTTAGGCCCCGGCAGGTCTTCGGGGAATGAGCAGTTCTTC

j_call: TRBJ2-3
v_call: TRBV7-9
clone_size: .
d_call: .
cdr3_aa: CASSLGQAGDRTDTQYF
cdr3_nt: TGTGCCAGCAGCTTAGGACAAGCGGGGGACAGAACAGATACGCAGTATTTT

j_call: TRBJ2-7
v_call: TRBV25-1
clone_size: .
d_call: TRBD2
cdr3_aa: CASSEAGGPSYEQYF
cdr3_nt: TGTGCCAGCAGTGAGGCGGGGGGGCCGTCCTACGAGCAGTACTTC

j_call: TRBJ1-6
v_call: TRBV19
clone_size: .
d_call: .
cdr3_aa: CASSIWSGDSPLHF
cdr3_nt: TGTGCCAGTAGTATATGGAGCGGGGATTCACCCCTCCACTTT

j_call: TRBJ2-1
v_call: TRBV27
clone_size: .
d_call: .
cdr3_aa: CASKWDGSSYNEQFF
cdr3_nt: TGTGCCAGCAAATGGGACGGGAGCTCCTACAATGAGCAGTTCTTC

j_call: TRBJ2-1
v_call: TRBV14
clone_size: .
d_call: TRBD2
cdr3_aa: CASSQEFSGGAYNEQFF
cdr3_nt: TGTGCCAGCAGCCAGGAATTCAGCGGGGGGGCCTACAATGAGCAGTTCTTC

j_call: TRBJ1-1
v_call: TRBV3-1/TRBV3-2
clone_size: .
d_call: .
cdr3_aa: CASSHQGIGTEAFF
cdr3_nt: TGTGCCAGCAGCCACCAGGGTATAGGAACTGAAGCTTTCTTT

j_call: TRBJ2-5
v_call: TRBV6-5
clone_size: .
d_call: TRBD2
cdr3_aa: CASRYRGGESRTQYF
cdr3_nt: TGTGCCAGCAGGTACCGCGGGGGGGAGTCGAGGACCCAGTACTTC

j_call: TRBJ2-1
v_call: TRBV6-5
clone_size: .
d_call: .
cdr3_aa: CASSTSYNEQFF
cdr3_nt: TGTGCCAGCAGTACCAGTTACAATGAGCAGTTCTTC

j_call: TRBJ1-3
v_call: TRBV6-1
clone_size: once
d_call: .
cdr3_aa: CASSERGNTIYF
cdr3_nt: TGTGCCAGCAGTGAACGTGGAAACACCATATATTTT

j_call: TRBJ2-5
v_call: TRBV15
clone_size: .
d_call: .
cdr3_aa: CATSRDRGETQYF
cdr3_nt: TGTGCCACCAGCAGAGACAGGGGTGAGACCCAGTACTTC

j_call: TRBJ1-4
v_call: TRBV6-5
clone_size: .
d_call: TRBD1
cdr3_aa: CASSSPGQGGKLFF
cdr3_nt: TGTGCCAGCAGCTCACCGGGACAGGGGGGAAAACTGTTTTTT

j_call: TRBJ1-5
v_call: TRBV19
clone_size: .
d_call: .
cdr3_aa: CASRSDHLGGPQPQHF
cdr3_nt: TGTGCCAGTCGCTCTGATCACCTGGGAGGCCCTCAGCCCCAGCATTTT

j_call: TRBJ1-1
v_call: TRBV25-1
clone_size: .
d_call: .
cdr3_aa: CASSEYSPSARRTEAFF
cdr3_nt: TGTGCCAGCAGTGAATATTCCCCCTCGGCCCGGAGGACTGAAGCTTTCTTT